This passage covers 25 T cell receptor beta chains from one sample sequenced in a study of blood T cells in healthy people across ages. Then a second PCR, running roughly 7 to 11 cycles, was carried out with a sample-barcoded 5' primer and a J-beta primer mix. MiXCR, applied by TCRdb to the 5' RACE reads, yields one record per CDR3 protein. The sample consists of about 1.4 million distinct CDR3 sequences, roughly 60% of them appearing once. The sequenced material came from blood. All receptors come from a man younger than 35 in good health.

The genes are TRBV5-5 and TRBJ2-1; D gene uncertain. Trimming took off 0 bases at V and 3 bases at J, with 10 bases between the two ends. Germline lookup yields CDR1 SGHKS and CDR2 YYEKEE (reference sequence). The CDR3 is made up of 15 amino acids. DNA for the CDR3: TGTGCCAGCAGCTTGGTGATCAGCTACTACAATGAGCAGTTCTTC. It encodes CASSLVISYYNEQFF.

The sample holds a few counts of this clonotype. The junction departs from germline at one end; a sequencing error may be responsible. J is TRBJ2-5 and V is TRBV7-2; a weak D match, TRBD2 (5 bases). The CDR3 length is 14 residues. The germline V gene has CDR1 SGHTA and CDR2 FQGNSA. CDR3 DNA: TGTGCCAGCAGTTTAGAGGGTGGACAAGAGACCCAGTACTTC. It codes for CASSLEGGQETQYF.

The chain joins TRBV10-1 to TRBJ2-6; 7 bases fit TRBD2. CDR1 is WNHNN, CDR2 SYGVQD, per germline (reference sequence). The length of the CDR3 is 15 residues. With 4 bases clipped from V and 2 bases from J, the junction kept 2 bases outside the gene matches. CDR3 DNA: TGCGCCAGCAGTGCTCGGGGGGCTGGGGCCAACGTCCTGACTTTC. The encoded protein is CASSARGAGANVLTF.

The V and J genes are TRBV29-1 and TRBJ2-7; 9 bases fit TRBD1. CDR1 is SQVTM and CDR2 is ANQGSEA in the germline V gene. CDR3 length: 14 amino acids. The V and J ends lost 6 bases and 3 bases, in that order; junction bases with no gene match: 9. CDR3 in DNA: TGCAGCGTCCGAAAGACAGGGGGATTCTACGAGCAGTACTTC. Protein: CSVRKTGGFYEQYF.

The chain joins TRBV12-3 or TRBV12-4 to TRBJ1-1; D perhaps matches TRBD1 (5 bases). The length of the CDR3 is 14 residues. V lost 3 bases, J lost 2 bases, and 10 bases lay in between. The CDR3 reads CASSFWGLNTEAFF. The CDR3 DNA sequence: TGTGCCAGCAGTTTTTGGGGACTAAACACTGAAGCTTTCTTT.

Details on this clonotype: Given a much more abundant clone one base away, this may be a read error. The chain recombines TRBV6-2 or TRBV6-3 with TRBJ1-2, with D perhaps matching TRBD1 (6 bases). The CDR3 extends over 12 amino acids. Trimming removed 5 bases from V and 5 bases from J, with 9 bases in between. Germline values: CDR1 MNHEY, CDR2 SVGEGT. The CDR3 region has the DNA TGTGCCAGCAGTGCCGGACAGTATGGCTACACCTTC. Protein product: CASSAGQYGYTF.

A few counts support this clonotype. V usage is TRBV7-2 and J usage is TRBJ2-3; D remains unclear. Germline CDR1 reads SGHTA; CDR2 reads FQGNSA. Between the trimmed V and J ends, which lost 4 bases and 6 bases, there was a span of 14 bases. The CDR3 runs to 14 residues. The CDR3 sequence: CASSSPYKRDTQYF. For the CDR3, the DNA is TGTGCCAGCAGCTCCCCGTACAAACGGGATACGCAGTATTTT.

The chain carries TRBV15 and TRBJ1-2, with 8 bases matching TRBD1. Trimming cost V 4 bases and J 4 bases; bases outside gene matches: 8. CDR1 is LNHNV and CDR2 is YYDKDF in the germline V gene (reference sequence). CDR3 length: 15 amino acids. This chain's CDR3 is CATSKGQAPSYGYTF. CDR3 nucleotides: TGTGCCACCAGCAAGGGACAGGCCCCCAGCTATGGCTACACCTTC.

The genes are TRBV19 and TRBJ2-7; D possibly corresponds to TRBD1 (6 bases). Germline CDR1 is LNHDA and CDR2 is SQIVND (reference sequence). The CDR3 has 14 amino acids. V was clipped by 3 bases and J by 1 base, with 10 bases between them. The CDR3 protein is CASSIAGDSYEQYF. The CDR3 nucleotides read TGTGCCAGTAGTATCGCAGGGGATTCCTACGAGCAGTACTTC.

CDR3 DNA: TGCGCCAGCAGCTTGTTCCTAGCGGGGGGCGGGGATACGCAGTATTTT. This codes for CASSLFLAGGGDTQYF. V and J are TRBV5-1 and TRBJ2-3; 11 bases are shared with TRBD2. Germline CDR1 reads SGHRS; CDR2 reads YFSETQ. The CDR3 is made up of 16 amino acids. The V and J ends lost 1 base and 6 bases, in that order; junction bases with no gene match: 7.

CDR3 residues: CSVEGYANYNEQFF. Written as DNA, the CDR3 is TGCAGCGTTGAAGGTTACGCGAACTACAATGAGCAGTTCTTC. The chain joins TRBV29-1 to TRBJ2-1, with D unresolved. The V gene's germline CDR1 is SQVTM and CDR2 ANQGSEA. Trimming pared 1 base from V and 3 bases from J, leaving 10 bases between. This CDR3 is 14 amino acids long.

This clonotype was counted a few times. CDR3 residues: CASSVSPSEDEAFF. CDR3 nucleotide sequence: TGTGCCAGCAGCGTTAGTCCCTCCGAAGATGAAGCTTTCTTT. This chain links TRBV7-9 with TRBJ1-1; D unclear. Trimming pared 5 bases from V and 7 bases from J, leaving 17 bases between. Germline V lookup: CDR1 SEHNR, CDR2 FQNEAQ (reference sequence). The CDR3 extends over 14 amino acids.

The V and J genes are TRBV5-1 and TRBJ2-5; weak D call: TRBD1 (6 bases). The CDR3 runs 16 residues. The V and J ends lost 1 base and 1 base respectively, with 14 bases between them. The germline V gene encodes CDR1 SGHRS and CDR2 YFSETQ. CDR3 in DNA: TGCGCCAGCAGCTTGAAGACAGGAAGGGCCCAAGAGACCCAGTACTTC. Translated: CASSLKTGRAQETQYF.

The V gene is TRBV15, the J gene TRBJ2-7, with 7 bases fitting TRBD1. After removal of 1 base from V and 3 bases from J, the junction contained 6 bases not matched to a gene. Germline V gene sequence: CDR1 LNHNV, CDR2 YYDKDF (reference sequence). The length of the CDR3 is 15 residues. CDR3 residues: CATSRVRGQLYEQYF. CDR3 nucleotide sequence: TGTGCCACCAGCAGAGTTCGGGGACAGCTCTACGAGCAGTACTTC.

A note on this clonotype: At one of its ends the junction is not consistent with the germline gene, which may arise from a read error. The CDR3 DNA reads TGTGCCACCCGGGGACAGGGAAGCTCCTACGTGCAGTACTTC. Its translation is CATRGQGSSYVQYF. This sequence joins TRBV25-1 and TRBJ2-7; 9 bases fit TRBD1. CDR1 and CDR2 from the germline V gene are MGHDK and SYGVNS. The CDR3 has 14 amino acids.

This clonotype has more than one count but fewer than ten. The V and J genes are TRBV12-3 or TRBV12-4 and TRBJ2-7, with D unclear. Deletions cut 6 bases from V and 10 bases from J, with 16 bases between. This CDR3 comprises 12 residues. The CDR3 here is CASSSDLPVQYF. DNA of the CDR3: TGTGCCAGCAGCTCCGACCTCCCTGTTCAGTACTTC.

The chain employs TRBV5-1 and TRBJ2-3, with D perhaps TRBD1 (7 bases). Looked up from germline, CDR1 is SGHRS and CDR2 is YFSETQ. There are 16 residues in the CDR3. V shed 1 base and J shed 2 bases, with 14 bases lying between them. As DNA, the CDR3 is TGCGCCAGCAGCTTGAGGCGGGACAGCTTCACAGATACGCAGTATTTT. Amino acid sequence: CASSLRRDSFTDTQYF.

This chain uses TRBV7-2 with TRBJ1-4, with no clear D. The CDR3 length is 14 residues. Looked up from germline, CDR1 is SGHTA and CDR2 is FQGNSA. The V gene lost 5 bases and the J gene lost 3 bases, with 10 bases spanning the gap. CDR3 nucleotides: TGTGCCAGCAGCCTGGTCGTAGCTAATGAAAAACTGTTTTTT. This sequence encodes CASSLVVANEKLFF. Filled out from reference TRBV7-2 and TRBJ1-4, the complete variable domain reads GAGVSQSPSNKVTEKGKDVELRCDPISGHTALYWYRQSLGQGLEFLIYFQGNSAPDKSGLPSDRFSAERTGGSVSTLTIQRTQQEDSAVYLCASSLVVANEKLFFGSGTQLSVL.

The chain couples TRBV20-1 to TRBJ2-1; 8 bases match TRBD2. This CDR3 region has 14 residues. V lost 6 bases to trimming and J lost 5 bases; unmatched junction nucleotides: 9. Germline CDR1 and CDR2: DFQATT and SNEGSKA (reference sequence). In DNA form, the CDR3 reads TGCAGTGCGCCGACGGGACTAGGTCACAATGAGCAGTTCTTC. Translated: CSAPTGLGHNEQFF.

This clonotype showed up just a few times. The chain recombines TRBV27 with TRBJ2-1; the D gene is possibly TRBD1 (5 bases). CDR1 and CDR2 (germline): MNHEY, SMNVEV (reference sequence). Between the trimmed V and J ends, which lost 1 base and 6 bases, there was a span of 10 bases. The CDR3 consists of 14 residues. The CDR3 DNA reads TGTGCCAGCAGTTTATATCAGGGCATCAATGAGCAGTTCTTC. It codes for CASSLYQGINEQFF.

V usage is TRBV3-1 and J usage is TRBJ1-2, with no clear D. Germline V CDR1 and CDR2: LGHDT, YNNKEL (reference sequence). The germline V and J ends were trimmed by 0 bases and 4 bases, with 6 bases remaining between them. This CDR3 region has 13 residues. The CDR3 DNA sequence: TGTGCCAGCAGCCAAGAGGGCAGCTATGGCTACACCTTC. Its protein is CASSQEGSYGYTF.

The genes are TRBV6-5 and TRBJ2-7, with D possibly being TRBD1 (6 bases). This CDR3 comprises 14 residues. The germline V gene encodes CDR1 MNHEY and CDR2 SVGAGI. V dropped 5 bases and J dropped 2 bases, with 13 bases sitting between them. The CDR3 protein is CASSMRTEAYEQYF. As DNA, the CDR3 is TGTGCCAGCAGTATGAGGACAGAGGCCTACGAGCAGTACTTC.

The sample holds a few counts of this clonotype. V usage is TRBV15 and J usage is TRBJ2-6; D might be TRBD2 (6 bases). The CDR3 loop spans 16 amino acids. Trimming removed 5 bases from V and 1 base from J, with 12 bases in between. Germline assignment: CDR1 LNHNV and CDR2 YYDKDF (reference sequence). The CDR3 sequence: CATSSSRGSGANVLTF. The CDR3 DNA reads as TGTGCCACCAGCTCAAGCCGGGGGTCTGGGGCCAACGTCCTGACTTTC. Full variable domain (remainder filled in from reference TRBV15 and TRBJ2-6): DAMVIQNPRYQVTQFGKPVTLSCSQTLNHNVMYWYQQKSSQAPKLLFHYYDKDFNNEADTPDNFQSRRPNTSFCFLDIRSPGLGDTAMYLCATSSSRGSGANVLTFGAGSRLTVL.

A note on this clonotype: The junction differs from germline at one of its ends, possibly a read error. This rearrangement joins TRBV7-8 to TRBJ1-2; maybe TRBD1 (5 bases). The CDR3 length is 18 residues. Germline CDR1 reads SGHVS; CDR2 reads FQNEAQ. CDR3 sequence reads: CASSLSEQGRTFSYGYTF. CDR3 in DNA: TGTGCCAGCAGCTTATCGGAGCAGGGCCGTACATTTAGCTATGGTTACACCTTC.

This chain joins TRBV2 and TRBJ2-6; no clear D. The V end was cut by 0 bases, the J end by 3 bases, with 6 bases between. The CDR3 has 15 residues. The germline CDR1 and CDR2 sequences are SNHLY and FYNNEI. The CDR3 nucleotides read TGTGCCAGCAGTGAAGCGCTTGGTGGGGCCAACGTCCTGACTTTC. Translating it yields CASSEALGGANVLTF.